This TCR beta chain was profiled in a study of T cell changes during pregnancy in multiple sclerosis. The CDR3 covers 13 residues. Germline CDR1 is LGHNA and CDR2 is YSLEER. V was shortened by 3 bases and J by 5 bases, with 11 bases between the two germline ends. Data came from immunoSEQ multiplex PCR; TCRdb stores just in-frame clones and leaves some out. The data contain around 69,000 clones, about 90% of them singletons. The TCR was taken from a female donor with multiple sclerosis, enrolled in a pregnancy study. This specimen was peripheral blood, taken in the first trimester of pregnancy. V is TRBV4-3 and J is TRBJ2-7; D is unclear. In nucleotides, the CDR3 is TGCGCCAGCAGCCATTCCCTAAGTAACGAGCAGTACTTC. It codes for CASSHSLSNEQYF.